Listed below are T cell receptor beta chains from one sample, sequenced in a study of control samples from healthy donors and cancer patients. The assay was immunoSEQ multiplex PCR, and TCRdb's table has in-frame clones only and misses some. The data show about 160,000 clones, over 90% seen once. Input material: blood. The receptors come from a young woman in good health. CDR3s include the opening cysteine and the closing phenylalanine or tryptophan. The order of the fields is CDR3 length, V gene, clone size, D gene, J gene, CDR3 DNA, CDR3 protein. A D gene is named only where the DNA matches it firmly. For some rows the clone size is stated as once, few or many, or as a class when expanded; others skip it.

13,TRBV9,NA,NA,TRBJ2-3,TGTGCCAGCAGCGTATCTAGCACAGATACGCAGTATTTT,CASSVSSTDTQYF
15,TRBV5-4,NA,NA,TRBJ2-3,TGTGCCAGCAGCCACACACGAGGGGGACCTCATACGCAGTATTTT,CASSHTRGGPHTQYF
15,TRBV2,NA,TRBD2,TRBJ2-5,TGTGCCAGCAGTGGACTAGCGGGGGTCCAAGAGACCCAGTACTTC,CASSGLAGVQETQYF
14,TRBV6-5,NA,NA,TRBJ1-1,TGTGCCAGCAGTACCTCTCAAAAGAACACTGAAGCTTTCTTT,CASSTSQKNTEAFF
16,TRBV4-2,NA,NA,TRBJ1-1,TGTGCCAGCAGCCTGGGCCGCGACAGGCCGAACACTGAAGCTTTCTTT,CASSLGRDRPNTEAFF
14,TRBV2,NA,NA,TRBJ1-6,TGTGCCAGCAGTGAAGCCTCCTATAATTCACCCCTCCACTTT,CASSEASYNSPLHF
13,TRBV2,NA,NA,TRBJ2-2,TGTGCCAGCAGTGAAGAAAGGGTCGGGGAGCTGTTTTTT,CASSEERVGELFF
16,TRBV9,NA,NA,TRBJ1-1,TGTGCCAGCAGCGGCTCCCGGGACACCGATCGCACTGAAGCTTTCTTT,CASSGSRDTDRTEAFF
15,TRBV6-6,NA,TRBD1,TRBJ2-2,TGTGCCAGCAGTTACAGGACAGGACCCACCGGGGAGCTGTTTTTT,CASSYRTGPTGELFF
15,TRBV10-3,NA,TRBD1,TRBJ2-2,TGTGCCATCAGGGGGGACAGGGAGAACACCGGGGAGCTGTTTTTT,CAIRGDRENTGELFF
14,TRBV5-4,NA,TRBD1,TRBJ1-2,TGTGCCAGCAGGGGGGGCCAGGGGGCTTATGGCTACACCTTC,CASRGGQGAYGYTF
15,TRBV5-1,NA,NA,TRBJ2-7,TGCGCCAGCAGCTTGGCACGGACAGCCTACTACGAGCAGTACTTC,CASSLARTAYYEQYF
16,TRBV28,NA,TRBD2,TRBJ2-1,TGTGCCAGCAGTTCGCTAAGCGGGAGCTGGTACAATGAGCAGTTCTTC,CASSSLSGSWYNEQFF
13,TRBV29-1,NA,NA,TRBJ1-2,TGCAGCGTTGTATGGGGGACTAACTATGGCTACACCTTC,CSVVWGTNYGYTF
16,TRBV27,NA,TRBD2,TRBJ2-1,TGTGCCAGCAACGCAAAGGCGGGAGCCCAGTACAATGAGCAGTTCTTC,CASNAKAGAQYNEQFF
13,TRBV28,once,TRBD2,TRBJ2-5,TGTGCCAGCCTAGCGGGGTACCAAGAGACCCAGTACTTC,CASLAGYQETQYF
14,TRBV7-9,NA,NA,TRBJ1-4,TGTGCCAGCAGCTTAGCCGTTGGGGGTGAAAAACTGTTTTTT,CASSLAVGGEKLFF
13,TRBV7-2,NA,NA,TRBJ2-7,TGTGCCAGCAGCTTAGTCGGCAACTACGAGCAGTACTTC,CASSLVGNYEQYF
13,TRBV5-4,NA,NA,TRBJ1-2,TGTGCCAGCAGCTTGCTCGGGGGCGATGGCTACACCTTC,CASSLLGGDGYTF
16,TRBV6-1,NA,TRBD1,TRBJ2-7,TGTGCCAGCAGTGACAACGGACAGGGCTTCCCGTACGAGCAGTACTTC,CASSDNGQGFPYEQYF
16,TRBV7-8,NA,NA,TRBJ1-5,TGTGCCAGCAGCCAGGCTGCGGTTGATAGCAATCAGCCCCAGCATTTT,CASSQAAVDSNQPQHF
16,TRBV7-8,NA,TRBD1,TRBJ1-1,TGTGCCAGCAGCTTAGACCCGGGACAGGTATCCACTGAAGCTTTCTTT,CASSLDPGQVSTEAFF
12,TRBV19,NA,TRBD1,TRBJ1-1,TGTGCCAGTAGTGCAGGGGGCACTGAAGCTTTCTTT,CASSAGGTEAFF
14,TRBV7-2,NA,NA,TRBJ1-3,TGTGCCAGCAGCCATTCCTCGGCTGGAAACACCATATATTTT,CASSHSSAGNTIYF
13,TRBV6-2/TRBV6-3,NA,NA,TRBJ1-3,TGTGCCAGCAGTTACTCGGGAGGAAACACCATATATTTT,CASSYSGGNTIYF
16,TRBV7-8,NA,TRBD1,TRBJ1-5,TGTGCCAGCAGCCCAAAGACAGGGCATAGCAATCAGCCCCAGCATTTT,CASSPKTGHSNQPQHF
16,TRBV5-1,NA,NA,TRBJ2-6,TGCGCCAGCAGCTTGCGGTGGCTGTCTGGGGCCAACGTCCTGACTTTC,CASSLRWLSGANVLTF
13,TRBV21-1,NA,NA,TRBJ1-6,TGTGCCAGCAGCCACAGGTATAATTCACCCCTCCACTTT,CASSHRYNSPLHF
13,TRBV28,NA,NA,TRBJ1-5,TGTGCCAGCAGTTTATTTGGCAATCAGCCCCAGCATTTT,CASSLFGNQPQHF
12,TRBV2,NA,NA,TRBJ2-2,TGTGCCACCATGACCAACACCGGGGAGCTGTTTTTT,CATMTNTGELFF
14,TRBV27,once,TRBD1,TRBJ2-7,TGTGCCAGCAGTTTAGCGACAGGGGCCTACGAGCAGTACTTC,CASSLATGAYEQYF
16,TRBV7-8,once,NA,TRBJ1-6,TGTGCCAGCAGTTTCCCAGGGAGGCAGTCGAGCTCACCCCTCCACTTT,CASSFPGRQSSSPLHF
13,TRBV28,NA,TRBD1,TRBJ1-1,TGTGCCAGCAAGGGACAGGAGAACACTGAAGCTTTCTTT,CASKGQENTEAFF
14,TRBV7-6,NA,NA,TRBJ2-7,TGTGCCAGCAGCTTAGATCCAGCGGCGGGCGAGCAGTACTTC,CASSLDPAAGEQYF
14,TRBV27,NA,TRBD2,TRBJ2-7,TGTGCCAGCGGTTCTAGCGGGAGCTCCTACGAGCAGTACTTC,CASGSSGSSYEQYF
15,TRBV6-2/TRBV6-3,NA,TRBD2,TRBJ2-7,TGTGCCAGCAGCCAGAGGGCTAGCGGGAGTTACGAGCAGTACTTC,CASSQRASGSYEQYF
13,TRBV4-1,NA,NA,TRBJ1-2,TGCGCCAGCAGCCACCCAGGGAGTTATGGCTACACCTTC,CASSHPGSYGYTF
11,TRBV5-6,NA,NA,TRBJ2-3,TGTGCCAGCAGCTTCGGAGATACGCAGTATTTT,CASSFGDTQYF
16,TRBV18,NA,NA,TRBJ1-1,TGTGCCAGCTCACCACCGGCTAAACCTACGCACACTGAAGCTTTCTTT,CASSPPAKPTHTEAFF
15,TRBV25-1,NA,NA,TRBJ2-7,TGTGCCAGCAGTGAGTTTGCAGGGGCGTACTACGAGCAGTACTTC,CASSEFAGAYYEQYF
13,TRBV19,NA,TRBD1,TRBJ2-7,TGTGCCAGTACCGACAGGGGATCCTACGAGCAGTACTTC,CASTDRGSYEQYF
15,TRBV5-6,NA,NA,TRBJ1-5,TGTGCCAGCAGCTTGTACAGACAATTCAATCAGCCCCAGCATTTT,CASSLYRQFNQPQHF
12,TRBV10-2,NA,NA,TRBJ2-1,TGCGCCAGCAGTGAACAAGTAAATGAGCAGTTCTTC,CASSEQVNEQFF
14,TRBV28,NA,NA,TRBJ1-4,TGTGCCAGCCGCAGTAGGGCGACTAATGAAAAACTGTTTTTT,CASRSRATNEKLFF
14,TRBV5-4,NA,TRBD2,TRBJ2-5,TGTGCCAGCAGCTTGGCCGCGGGGGTAGAGACCCAGTACTTC,CASSLAAGVETQYF
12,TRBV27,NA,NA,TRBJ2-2,TGTGCCAGCAGTTTCGGAGGTGGGGAGCTGTTTTTT,CASSFGGGELFF
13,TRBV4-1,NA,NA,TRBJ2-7,TGCGCCAGCAGCCAAGGAGGGATGACAGAGCAGTACTTC,CASSQGGMTEQYF
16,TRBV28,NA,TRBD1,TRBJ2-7,TGTGCCAGCAGTCGCGCCGACAGGGCCGCCTCCTACGAGCAGTACTTC,CASSRADRAASYEQYF
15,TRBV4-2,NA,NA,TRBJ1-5,TGTGCCAGCAGCCAAGAGTGGAGGGGATGGCAGCCCCAGCATTTT,CASSQEWRGWQPQHF
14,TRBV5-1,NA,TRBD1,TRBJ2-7,TGCGCCAGCAACCGGGACAGGGGTTCCTACGAGCAGTACTTC,CASNRDRGSYEQYF
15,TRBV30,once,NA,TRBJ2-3,TGTGCCTGGAGTGTACCGGGTTCTAGCACAGATACGCAGTATTTT,CAWSVPGSSTDTQYF
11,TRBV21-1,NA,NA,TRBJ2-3,TGTGCTGGGGATTCCACAGATACGCAGTATTTT,CAGDSTDTQYF
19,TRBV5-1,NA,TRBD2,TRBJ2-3,TGCGCCAGCAGCTCCGGACTAGCGGGGGTAACACAATACACAGATACGCAGTATTTT,CASSSGLAGVTQYTDTQYF
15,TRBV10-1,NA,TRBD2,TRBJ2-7,TGCGCCAGCAGTGAGGGGCCTAGCGGACCCTACGAGCAGTACTTC,CASSEGPSGPYEQYF
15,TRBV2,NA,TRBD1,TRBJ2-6,TGTGCCAGCTTGAGGGACAGGGCCGGGGCCAACGTCCTGACTTTC,CASLRDRAGANVLTF